Listed here are 12 T cell receptor beta chains from one sample, sequenced in a study of T cell responses to AZD1222 COVID-19 vaccine. Only in-frame clones appear in the TCRdb table, and some are missing; sequencing was by immunoSEQ multiplex PCR. The sample lists roughly 92,000 clones, roughly nine tenths seen once, with less than 5% in the top ten. The sequencing here drew on peripheral blood, taken 28 days after the second AZD1222 dose. These receptors originate from an adult who received the AZD1222 COVID-19 vaccine.

This clone has a handful of counts. The chain uses TRBV5-4 and TRBJ2-3; D perhaps matches TRBD1 (5 bases). The V gene lost 1 base and the J gene lost 6 bases, with 12 bases spanning the gap. This CDR3 contains 14 residues. CDR1 is SGHNT and CDR2 is YYREEE in the germline V gene (reference sequence). The CDR3 nucleotides are TGTGCCAGCAGCTTGTGGGCAGGGATGGATACGCAGTATTTT. It codes for CASSLWAGMDTQYF.

V and J are TRBV11-2 and TRBJ1-4; a possible D gene is TRBD1 (6 bases). Germline CDR1 is SGHAT and CDR2 is FQNNGV. The CDR3 length is 15 residues. Trimming cost V 5 bases and J 2 bases, with 12 bases left between them. In DNA, the CDR3 is TGTGCCAGCAGCCCCGGACAGTCCACTAATGAAAAACTGTTTTTT. It translates to CASSPGQSTNEKLFF.

This chain links TRBV2 with TRBJ1-1; D possibly corresponds to TRBD1 (6 bases). The CDR3 runs 13 residues. From germline, CDR1 is SNHLY and CDR2 FYNNEI. V lost 6 bases, J lost 5 bases, and 13 bases lay in between. Written as DNA, the CDR3 is TGTGCCAGCAGACAACAGGGTAGAACTGAAGCTTTCTTT. Encoded protein: CASRQQGRTEAFF.

This chain connects TRBV18 to TRBJ2-1; D is perhaps TRBD2 (6 bases). The V gene lost 0 bases and the J gene lost 5 bases, with 11 bases spanning the gap. The germline gives CDR1 KGHSH, CDR2 LQKENI. This CDR3 contains 15 residues. Written as DNA, the CDR3 is TGTGCCAGCTCACCACCGAGGGGAGGAAACAATGAGCAGTTCTTC. Its translation: CASSPPRGGNNEQFF.

This chain uses TRBV27 with TRBJ1-1; 7 bases fit TRBD1. This CDR3 contains 15 residues. The germline V gene encodes CDR1 MNHEY and CDR2 SMNVEV (reference sequence). Trimming at V came to 8 bases and at J to 0 bases, leaving 9 bases not matched to a gene. The CDR3 here is CASSLHGTVNTEAFF. The CDR3 nucleotides read TGTGCCAGCTCTCTTCACGGGACAGTGAACACTGAAGCTTTCTTT.

The chain recombines TRBV4-1 with TRBJ2-1; D may correspond to TRBD1 or TRBD2 (5 bases each). V lost 1 base and J lost 1, with 14 bases in between. The CDR3 extends over 17 amino acids. The V gene's germline CDR1 is MGHRA and CDR2 YSYEKL. The chain's CDR3 is CASSQGSGRKSYNEQFF. The CDR3, as DNA: TGCGCCAGCAGCCAAGGTTCGGGACGGAAATCCTACAATGAGCAGTTCTTC.

This chain joins TRBV12-3 or TRBV12-4 and TRBJ2-1, with 7 bases fitting TRBD2. The V segment lost 1 base and the J segment 9 bases; nucleotides outside the gene matches: 3. The CDR3 consists of 13 residues. CDR3 in DNA: TGTGCCAGCAGTTTAGGACTAGCCGGTGAGCAGTTCTTC. Translated: CASSLGLAGEQFF.

The chain is built from TRBV11-2 and TRBJ1-5; D gene ambiguous. The CDR3 covers 15 residues. Germline CDR1 is SGHAT and CDR2 is FQNNGV. Trimming pared 4 bases from V and 2 bases from J, leaving 12 bases between. The CDR3 coding sequence is TGTGCCAGCAGCTCCGGACCGGGAGGCAATCAGCCCCAGCATTTT. As protein: CASSSGPGGNQPQHF.

V is TRBV18 and J is TRBJ2-5; 11 bases fit TRBD2. V lost 6 bases to trimming and J lost 4 bases; unmatched junction nucleotides: 7. Per germline, CDR1 KGHSH and CDR2 LQKENI. This CDR3 contains 15 residues. For the CDR3, the DNA is TGTGCCAGCTCCCCCGGGACTAGCGGCACAGAGACCCAGTACTTC. Its protein product is CASSPGTSGTETQYF.

V is TRBV27 and J is TRBJ2-5, with TRBD1 matching over 10 bases. The CDR3 is made up of 15 amino acids. The J segment lost 5 bases and the V segment lost 5 bases, leaving 8 bases of the junction unmatched. The germline gives CDR1 MNHEY, CDR2 SMNVEV (reference sequence). CDR3 amino acids: CASSPTDRGWETQYF. CDR3 sequence (DNA): TGTGCCAGCAGTCCAACGGACAGGGGGTGGGAGACCCAGTACTTC.

A remark on this clone: Mismatch with germline at one junction end may stem from a read error. V and J are TRBV19 and TRBJ2-5, with D unclear. The CDR3 loop spans 13 amino acids. Germline CDR1 reads LNHDA; CDR2 reads SQIVND (reference sequence). The CDR3 protein is CAGSTEPQETQYF. The CDR3 nucleotides are TGTGCCGGTAGTACCGAACCACAAGAGACCCAGTACTTC.

The V gene is TRBV6-1, the J gene TRBJ1-2; weak D call: TRBD1 (5 bases). The ends were cut back, 1 base at V and 3 bases at J, with 15 bases in the middle. Germline V gene data show CDR1 as MNHNS and CDR2 as SASEGT. The CDR3 is 16 amino acids. CDR3 in DNA: TGTGCCAGCAGTGAAGTAGGGCGAACAGGTTACTATGGCTACACCTTC. Protein product: CASSEVGRTGYYGYTF.